These 29 T cell receptor beta chains were sequenced from one sample in a study of blood T cells in healthy people across ages. A sample-barcoded 5' primer and a J-beta primer mix were used in a second PCR of roughly 6 to 11 cycles. TCRdb processed the 5' RACE reads anew with MiXCR; each CDR3 protein has one entry. The sample has roughly 650,000 distinct CDR3 sequences, 32% seen once. Sequencing was done on a sample of blood. The source of these receptors is a woman of 80 years or more in good health.

This rearrangement joins TRBV7-9 to TRBJ2-6; D gene uncertain. Per germline, CDR1 SEHNR and CDR2 FQNEAQ (reference sequence). V was shortened by 0 bases and J by 0 bases, with 9 bases between the two germline ends. The CDR3 totals 17 residues. CDR3 DNA: TGTGCCAGCAGCTTAGCGTTGGGGAACTCTGGGGCCAACGTCCTGACTTTC. It translates to CASSLALGNSGANVLTF.

In this sample, this clonotype turned up a few times. This sequence joins TRBV6-4 and TRBJ1-6; TRBD1 is a possible D gene (5 bases). The CDR3 runs 15 residues. Trimming removed 0 bases from V and 9 bases from J, with 12 bases in between. CDR1 and CDR2 (germline): MRHNA, SNTAGT. The CDR3 DNA reads as TGTGCCAGCAGTGACTCGGGGCAGCGAACTTCACCCCTCCACTTT. As protein: CASSDSGQRTSPLHF.

Concerning this clonotype itself: One end of the junction does not line up with germline, which may come from a read error. The genes are TRBV5-3 and TRBJ2-4, with 7 bases lining up with TRBD2. Matching the DNA end better, TRBJ2-5 makes the J call doubtful. TRBV5-3 is marked as an open reading frame, function uncertain. This CDR3 contains 16 residues. CDR3 sequence reads: CASSLDLAALRGTQYF. The CDR3 DNA sequence: TGTGCCAGCAGCTTGGATCTAGCGGCCCTTAGGGGGACCCAGTACTTC.

This clonotype was seen at least ten times. The rearrangement links TRBV12-3 or TRBV12-4 to TRBJ1-2; unclear D gene. V was clipped by 3 bases and J by 4 bases, with 9 bases between them. The CDR3 totals 13 residues. The CDR3: CASSLVRFYGYTF. CDR3 bases: TGTGCCAGCAGTTTGGTCAGGTTCTATGGCTACACCTTC.

This chain joins TRBV5-1 and TRBJ2-1; 10 bases map to TRBD2. The CDR3 extends over 15 amino acids. Germline CDR1 reads SGHRS; CDR2 reads YFSETQ. The V segment lost 3 bases and the J segment 6 bases; nucleotides outside the gene matches: 6. CDR3 sequence (DNA): TGCGCCAGCAGCTGGGGGGCTAGCGGGGGCAATGAGCAGTTCTTC. It is translated as CASSWGASGGNEQFF.

There are many counts of this clonotype. J is TRBJ1-2 and V is TRBV6-5; TRBD1 aligns across 8 bases. This CDR3 has 15 amino acids. The V gene's germline CDR1 is MNHEY and CDR2 SVGAGI. After removal of 6 bases from V and 3 bases from J, the junction contained 9 bases not matched to a gene. CDR3 loop: CASSRQGIEDYGYTF. The CDR3 bases are TGTGCCAGCAGCCGACAGGGGATTGAGGACTATGGCTACACCTTC.

This chain links TRBV20-1 with TRBJ1-4; unclear D gene. The CDR3 totals 14 residues. The V and J ends lost 1 base and 8 bases respectively, with 14 bases between them. CDR1 and CDR2 (germline): DFQATT, SNEGSKA (reference sequence). The CDR3 coding sequence is TGCAGTGCTAGAGCCATCGGGGTATTAGAAAAACTGTTTTTT. It specifies CSARAIGVLEKLFF.

To note about this clonotype: This may be a read error: a much more frequent sequence differs by one nucleotide. The chain is built from TRBV25-1 and TRBJ2-3; the D gene is possibly TRBD2 (7 bases). Germline V gene data show CDR1 as MGHDK and CDR2 as SYGVNS. The length of the CDR3 is 17 residues. V shed 3 bases and J shed 10 bases, with 26 bases lying between them. The CDR3 region is CASSEDLLTGGLDAQYF. CDR3 nucleotides: TGTGCCAGCAGTGAGGACTTGCTGACCGGGGGGCTGGATGCGCAGTATTTT. The variable domain in full, completed from reference TRBV25-1 and TRBJ2-3, reads EADIYQTPRYLVIGTGKKITLECSQTMGHDKMYWYQQDPGMELHLIHYSYGVNSTEKGDLSSESTVSRIRTEHFPLTLESARPSHTSQYLCASSEDLLTGGLDAQYFGPGTRLTVL.

At least ten counts were recorded for this clonotype. This chain links TRBV7-6 with TRBJ2-3; D is uncertain. V was shortened by 4 bases and J by 1 base, with 9 bases between the two germline ends. This CDR3 is 14 amino acids long. Germline CDR1 and CDR2: SGHVS and FNYEAQ. CDR3 loop: CASSSLGRTDTQYF. CDR3 nucleotides: TGTGCCAGCAGCTCCCTAGGGCGCACAGATACGCAGTATTTT.

The CDR3 DNA reads TGTGCCAGCAGTGCAGCGGGAGGGTACAATGAGCAGTTCTTC. Protein product: CASSAAGGYNEQFF. V and J are TRBV6-1 and TRBJ2-1; 10 bases are a match to TRBD2. V gave up 4 bases and J gave up 4 bases; unmatched junction bases: 1. This CDR3 has 14 amino acids. Germline V CDR1 and CDR2: MNHNS, SASEGT.

The table lists this clonotype with many counts. The J gene is TRBJ2-6, the V gene TRBV6-5; 11 bases agree with TRBD1. Trimming cost V 8 bases and J 0 bases; bases outside gene matches: 6. Germline loops: CDR1 MNHEY, CDR2 SVGAGI. The CDR3 runs 17 residues. The chain's CDR3 is CASVSGTGGSGANVLTF. The CDR3 DNA sequence: TGTGCCAGCGTTTCCGGGACAGGGGGCTCTGGGGCCAACGTCCTGACTTTC.

With respect to this clonotype: A much larger clone lies one base from this, so it may be a read error. This chain joins TRBV9 and TRBJ2-3, with 7 nucleotides matching TRBD2. Per the germline V gene, CDR1 is SGDLS and CDR2 is YYNGEE. Trimming at V came to 4 bases and at J to 6 bases, leaving 5 bases not matched to a gene. The CDR3 runs to 13 residues. CDR3 amino acids: CASSPGGMDTQYF. The CDR3 coding sequence is TGTGCCAGCAGCCCCGGGGGGATGGATACGCAGTATTTT.

Concerning this clonotype itself: A much larger clone is a single base away; this may be a read error. The chain uses TRBV5-1 and TRBJ2-1; 9 bases are a match to TRBD2. The germline V gene encodes CDR1 SGHRS and CDR2 YFSETQ. This CDR3 region has 15 residues. The CDR3 protein is CASSLGTSISNGQFF. The CDR3 region has the DNA TGCGCCAGCAGCCTCGGGACTAGCATTAGCAATGGGCAGTTCTTC.

In regard to this clonotype: The junction shows a germline mismatch at one end, possibly a read error. J is TRBJ1-2 and V is TRBV5-1; TRBD1 matches at 9 bases. The CDR3 length is 14 residues. Germline V CDR1 and CDR2: SGHRS, YFSETQ. The CDR3 sequence: CASSSTGGDYGHTF. The CDR3 DNA reads as TGCGCCAGCAGCTCGACAGGGGGAGACTATGGCCACACCTTC.

The table lists this clonotype with many counts. The chain joins TRBV2 to TRBJ2-6; D perhaps matches TRBD2 (5 bases). This CDR3 is 17 amino acids long. From germline, CDR1 is SNHLY and CDR2 FYNNEI. Trimming took off 3 bases at V and 0 bases at J, with 12 bases between the two ends. CDR3 sequence: CASSESLGSSGANVLTF. CDR3 bases: TGTGCCAGCAGTGAGAGCTTAGGGAGCTCTGGGGCCAACGTCCTGACTTTC.

This clonotype was recorded many times. The chain joins TRBV15 to TRBJ1-5; a possible D gene is TRBD1 (5 bases). There are 13 residues in the CDR3. In germline, CDR1 is LNHNV, CDR2 YYDKDF (reference sequence). Trimming took 0 bases from V and 5 from J, leaving 5 bases between them. The CDR3 region is CATSREGDQPQHF. The CDR3 bases are TGTGCCACCAGCAGAGAGGGGGATCAGCCCCAGCATTTT. Full variable domain (outside the CDR3, taken from reference TRBV15 and TRBJ1-5): DAMVIQNPRYQVTQFGKPVTLSCSQTLNHNVMYWYQQKSSQAPKLLFHYYDKDFNNEADTPDNFQSRRPNTSFCFLDIRSPGLGDTAMYLCATSREGDQPQHFGDGTRLSIL.

This clonotype was picked up many times. The rearrangement links TRBV5-1 to TRBJ2-1; D remains unclear. The CDR3 extends over 13 amino acids. Germline V CDR1 and CDR2: SGHRS, YFSETQ. The V end was cut by 6 bases, the J end by 9 bases, with 16 bases between. The chain's CDR3 is CASKRDPTSEQFF. DNA of the CDR3: TGCGCCAGCAAACGCGACCCAACAAGTGAGCAGTTCTTC.

About this clonotype itself: It may be a read error: a sequence one base away is much more abundant. This chain uses TRBV5-1 with TRBJ1-2; 7 bases are a match to TRBD1. Germline V CDR1 and CDR2: SGHRS, YFSETQ. This CDR3 is 13 amino acids long. DNA of the CDR3: TGCGCCGGCAGCATAGACAGGGCCTATGGCTACACCTTC. As protein: CAGSIDRAYGYTF.

This clonotype was seen only a few times. Given a much more abundant clone one base away, this may be a read error. In nucleotides, the CDR3 is TGTGCCAGCAGTCCGGGACAGGTATTCGCAGATACGCAGTATTTT. Encoded protein: CASSPGQVFADTQYF. The chain combines TRBV6-5 with TRBJ2-3; 8 nucleotides agree with TRBD1. The V and J ends lost 5 bases and 4 bases, in that order; junction bases with no gene match: 8. The CDR3 sequence is 15 residues long. CDR1 MNHEY and CDR2 SVGAGI come from the germline V gene.

Many counts were recorded for this clonotype. The chain employs TRBV7-2 and TRBJ2-3; 14 bases agree with TRBD2. V shed 5 bases, J shed 5 bases, and the junction held 6 bases outside the gene matches. Germline CDR1 is SGHTA and CDR2 is FQGNSA. The CDR3 is 16 amino acids. CDR3 in amino acids: CASSRLAGGPVDTQYF. The CDR3 nucleotides are TGTGCCAGCAGCCGACTAGCGGGGGGGCCGGTAGATACGCAGTATTTT.

The chain couples TRBV20-1 to TRBJ1-2, with 9 bases that match TRBD1. CDR1 DFQATT and CDR2 SNEGSKA come from the germline V gene (reference sequence). The CDR3 loop spans 14 amino acids. Germline trimming cut 1 base from V and 4 bases from J; bases unmatched to any gene: 4. CDR3 DNA: TGCAGTGCTAGAGCCCCGGGACAGGGCTATGGCTACACCTTC. Translation: CSARAPGQGYGYTF.

To note about this clonotype: A read error may be the cause here, since a much bigger clone is one base away. The chain joins TRBV2 to TRBJ1-4; no clear D. V lost 11 bases and J 2 bases, leaving 12 bases between the germline ends. The CDR3 has 13 residues. The germline V gene has CDR1 SNHLY and CDR2 FYNNEI. The CDR3, as DNA: TGTGCCGGCGGGCTCTGGACTAATGAAAAACTGTTTTTT. Translated: CAGGLWTNEKLFF.

This clonotype has a count of ten or more. This chain connects TRBV5-1 to TRBJ1-2; tentative D call: TRBD1 (5 bases). The CDR3 spans 12 residues. Germline-derived CDR1 and CDR2 are SGHRS and YFSETQ. Trimming left V 1 base short and J 6 bases short, with 7 bases between. CDR3 amino acids: CASSLSRDGYTF. The CDR3 DNA reads TGCGCCAGCAGCTTGAGCAGGGATGGCTACACCTTC.

This clonotype has ten or more counts. The V call is TRBV7-2, the J call TRBJ2-7; 7 positions match TRBD1. With V trimmed by 5 bases and J by 0 bases, 10 bases remained unmatched. This CDR3 spans 16 amino acids. CDR1 is SGHTA and CDR2 is FQGNSA in the germline V gene. The CDR3 spells CASSRRRGPSSYEQYF. Written as DNA, the CDR3 is TGTGCCAGCAGCCGGCGAAGGGGGCCCAGCTCCTACGAGCAGTACTTC.

A remark on this clonotype: A much larger clone differs from this one at a single base, so this may be a read error. The J gene is TRBJ2-3, the V gene TRBV3-1; weak D call: TRBD2 (5 bases). In germline, CDR1 is LGHDT, CDR2 YNNKEL (reference sequence). V dropped 3 bases and J dropped 4 bases, with 14 bases sitting between them. The CDR3 has 15 residues. The CDR3 DNA reads as TGTGCCAGCAGCCAGGGGTCCCATAGCGCAGATACGCAGTATTTT. Its translation: CASSQGSHSADTQYF.

This clonotype was found many times. The chain combines TRBV7-2 with TRBJ2-3; 7 bases agree with TRBD2. The ends lost 3 bases at V and 0 bases at J; junction bases unmatched: 6. Germline V gene lookup returns CDR1 SGHTA and CDR2 FQGNSA. CDR3 length equals 16 residues. This CDR3 reads CASSLYGGSSTDTQYF. The DNA of the CDR3 is TGTGCCAGCAGCTTGTACGGGGGGTCTAGCACAGATACGCAGTATTTT.

In this sample, this clonotype turned up many times. V is TRBV4-1 and J is TRBJ2-7; perhaps TRBD1 as D (6 bases). CDR3 length: 16 amino acids. CDR1 is MGHRA, CDR2 YSYEKL, per germline. Trimming took 0 bases from V and 2 from J, leaving 14 bases between them. CDR3 nucleotides: TGCGCCAGCAGCCAAGATTATTTAGGGGGAGCCTACGAGCAGTACTTC. It translates to CASSQDYLGGAYEQYF.

In this sample, this clonotype turned up a few times. A much larger clonotype is one base distant, so this may be a read error. The rearrangement joins TRBV25-1 to TRBJ2-1; D gene unclear. The germline gives CDR1 MGHDK, CDR2 SYGVNS. The CDR3 totals 14 residues. Trimming removed 6 bases from V and 6 bases from J, with 15 bases in between. The CDR3 coding sequence is TGTGCCAGCAGGGAAGTAGGGTCCCCCAATGAGCAGTTCTTC. Translated: CASREVGSPNEQFF.

Points on this clonotype: A much larger clone lies one base from this, so it may be a read error. V gene TRBV20-1 combines with J gene TRBJ2-3, with TRBD2 identical over 7 bases. This CDR3 comprises 13 residues. Germline lookup yields CDR1 DFQATT and CDR2 SNEGSKA (reference sequence). CDR3 amino acids: CSATTTSADTLYF. The CDR3 bases are TGCAGTGCTACTACTACTAGCGCAGATACGCTGTATTTT.